Sequencing of this TCR beta chain was carried out in a study of metastatic and nonmetastatic thyroid tumors. Study-level information: From malignant and benign thyroid patients, repertoires in blood and in tumor or nodule tissue were compared. General study points: Malignant thyroid tumors reportedly exceeded benign nodules significantly in TCR beta diversity, with the difference appearing in blood and tumor.

Thyroid surgery was preceded by no treatment in any patient. The germline CDR1 and CDR2 sequences are WNHNN and SYGVQD (reference sequence). The CDR3 extends over 15 amino acids. V lost 4 bases and J lost 5; bases outside the gene matches: 6. Per the original data handling: A papillary thyroid cancer distant-metastasis classifier was built from CDR3 differences across clinicopathological groups. From the PCR reads, TCRdb re-called clones with MiXCR. Here the V and J calls rest on TCRdb's processing, not on the authors' analysis. This repertoire shows approximately 70,000 clones, 4% to 4.5% found once; its top ten account for about 20%. With respect to this clone: Its antigen is unidentified.

The chain recombines TRBV10-1 with TRBJ2-3; 10 bases fit TRBD2. The clonotype comes from a female donor with papillary thyroid cancer or a benign thyroid nodule (not recorded which). Some clones in this sample may be carry-over from other donors' samples. The source material was blood. The DNA for the CDR3 is TGCGCCAGCAGTGCGATACTAGCGGGAAAAGATACGCAGTATTTT. As protein: CASSAILAGKDTQYF.